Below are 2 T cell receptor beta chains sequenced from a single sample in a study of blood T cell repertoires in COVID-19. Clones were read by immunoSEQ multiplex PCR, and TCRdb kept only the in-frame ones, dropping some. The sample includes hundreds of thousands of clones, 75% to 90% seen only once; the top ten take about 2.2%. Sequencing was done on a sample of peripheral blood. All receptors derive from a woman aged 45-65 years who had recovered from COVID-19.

Written as DNA, the CDR3 is TGCGCCAGCAGCCAAGATGGAAGCGGGAGGGCCGGTACGCAGTATTTT. Translating gives CASSQDGSGRAGTQYF. V usage is TRBV4-3 and J usage is TRBJ2-3, with TRBD2 matching over 10 bases. Germline CDR1 and CDR2: LGHNA and YSLEER. This CDR3 spans 16 amino acids. The V gene end was trimmed by 0 bases and the J gene end by 8 bases; junction bases not matched to a gene: 8.

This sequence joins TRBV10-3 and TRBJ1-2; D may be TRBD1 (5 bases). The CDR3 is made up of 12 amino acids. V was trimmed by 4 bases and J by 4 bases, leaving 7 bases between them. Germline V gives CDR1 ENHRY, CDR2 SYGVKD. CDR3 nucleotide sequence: TGTGCCATCAGTGTAGACAGCTATGGCTACACCTTC. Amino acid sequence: CAISVDSYGYTF.